Reported below is one T cell receptor beta chain. Its antigen is still unknown. From each donor, an approximately 2.5 ml peripheral blood sample was drawn into PAXgene tubes and stored at -80 degrees C. Without any T cell sorting, total RNA was extracted from whole blood using the PAXgene blood miRNA kit on an automated QIAcube. Peripheral blood from monozygotic twin pairs, either concordant or discordant for inflammatory bowel disease, underwent deep TCRalpha and TCRbeta repertoire profiling that used unique molecular barcoding. For every twin pair, smoking habits were documented, and each individual was categorised as a current, former or never smoker. The data were obtained in a study of monozygotic twins with inflammatory bowel disease (dated by TCRdb to about 2019). Regarding the research as a whole: In total, approximately 28 monozygotic twin pairs made up the full study: 19 Danish pairs, all IBD-discordant, plus nine German pairs, of which four were IBD-concordant and five were IBD-discordant. The search for disease-associated traits relied mainly on comparing, within discordant pairs, IBD patients with their genetically identical healthy co-twins. Each individual had, on average, about 151 000 unique TCRalpha sequences and 181 000 unique TCRbeta sequences available for analysis. Results the study describes overall, beyond this receptor: Repertoire similarity did not differ between concordant and discordant twins, possibly due to limited statistical power. Differing immunosuppressive treatments among patients may have added background noise and inter-individual variability to the repertoires. Compared with healthy twins, IBD patients shared fewer clonotypes with other individuals, and the difference was most pronounced in patients with signs of disease activity. No single strong signal or clonotype linked to IBD turned up in the results, so the idea that one exists was not supported. A decrease in TCRbeta repertoire diversity, as measured by inverse Simpson index, was observed in IBD patients compared with their healthy co-twins. The analysis was unable to tell different T cell subtypes apart.

The library was prepared using 5' RACE. The input for every TCR library was 3500 ng of total RNA. For each sample, cDNA synthesis with SMARTScribe reverse transcriptase was split into eight separate reactions. During cDNA synthesis, template switching introduced unique molecular identifiers that contained a 6-nucleotide sample barcode. TCRalpha and TCRbeta cDNA was amplified in two nested PCRs of 16 and 9 cycles, and bead purification was carried out after each PCR. Before amplification, cDNA was treated with uracil DNA-glycosylase and purified using the QIAquick PCR purification kit. The second PCR added Illumina TruSeq-compatible adapters along with sample-specific barcodes. TapeStation and Qubit were used to check library quality and concentration, and 4 to 6.5 ng of each library went into the pool. Sequencing of pooled libraries was carried out on an Illumina HiSeq2500 single-index Rapid Run using 2 x 100 bp reads and custom sequencing primers. The paper's processing steps were these. MiGEC version 1.2.6 was used for UMI-based consensus assembly to correct PCR and sequencing errors. MiXCR version 2.1.1 handled V(D)J alignment, clonotype assembly and CDR3 extraction. Gene usage, clonotype sharing and MAIT/NKT TCR abundance were normalised by analysing the top 1000, 10 000 and 20 000 clonotypes per sample. Diversity was computed as the inverse Simpson index with the vegan R package after downsampling to 27 000 UMIs. Paired Mann-Whitney U tests on discordant twin pairs were used, with Benjamini-Hochberg multiple-testing correction. Based on TCRdb reprocessing of the reads, there is one entry per CDR3 protein sequence, and DNA is missing. The V and J calls were not made by the authors but by TCRdb's processing. The sample has around 100,000 distinct CDR3 sequences on record. 1.5% to 2% of the sample is held by the ten biggest clonotypes.

The receptor's source is a human donor with ulcerative colitis or Crohn's disease, or a healthy co-twin of an affected twin (not recorded which). Material for sequencing was blood.

The CDR3: CASRDQGAPDLDSTDTQYF. In this chain, TRBV2 is recombined with TRBJ2-3; as DNA is missing, the TRBD1 call by TCRdb cannot be tested. The CDR3 holds 19 amino acids from the cysteine to the phenylalanine. No DNA is listed. The germline V gene encodes CDR1 SNHLY and CDR2 FYNNEI.